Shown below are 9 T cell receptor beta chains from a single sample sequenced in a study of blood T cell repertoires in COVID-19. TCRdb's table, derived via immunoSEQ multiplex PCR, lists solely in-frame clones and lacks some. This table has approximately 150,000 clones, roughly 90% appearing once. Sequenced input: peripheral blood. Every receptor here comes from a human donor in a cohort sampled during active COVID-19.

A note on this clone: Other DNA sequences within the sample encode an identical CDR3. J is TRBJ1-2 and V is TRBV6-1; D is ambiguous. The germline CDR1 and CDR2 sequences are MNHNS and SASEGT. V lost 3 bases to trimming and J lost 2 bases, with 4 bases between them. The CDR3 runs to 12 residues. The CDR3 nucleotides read TGTGCCAGCAGTGACAGGAACTATGGCTACACCTTC. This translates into CASSDRNYGYTF.

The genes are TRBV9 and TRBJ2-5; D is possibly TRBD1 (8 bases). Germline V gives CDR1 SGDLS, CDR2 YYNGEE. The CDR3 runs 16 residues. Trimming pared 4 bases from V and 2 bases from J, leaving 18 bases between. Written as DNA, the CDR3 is TGTGCCAGCAGCCCCCGCGACAGGGGAGGGCAAGAGACCCAGTACTTC. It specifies CASSPRDRGGQETQYF.

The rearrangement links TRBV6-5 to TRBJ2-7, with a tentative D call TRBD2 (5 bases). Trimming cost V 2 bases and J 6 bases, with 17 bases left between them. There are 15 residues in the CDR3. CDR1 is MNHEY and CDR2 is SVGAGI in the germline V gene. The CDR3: CASSYVFQEGSEQYF. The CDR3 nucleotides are TGTGCCAGCAGTTACGTTTTCCAGGAAGGGAGCGAGCAGTACTTC.

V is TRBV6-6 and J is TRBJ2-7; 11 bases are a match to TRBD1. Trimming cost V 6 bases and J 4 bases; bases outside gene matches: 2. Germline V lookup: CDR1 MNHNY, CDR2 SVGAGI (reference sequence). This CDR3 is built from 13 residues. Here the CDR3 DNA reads TGTGCCAGCAGGGACAGGGGGCTATACGAGCAGTACTTC. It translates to CASRDRGLYEQYF.

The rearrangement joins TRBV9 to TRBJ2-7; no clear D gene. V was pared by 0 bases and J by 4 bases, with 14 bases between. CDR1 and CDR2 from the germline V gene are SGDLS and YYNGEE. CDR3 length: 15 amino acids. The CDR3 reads CASSVGPGDAYEQYF. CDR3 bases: TGTGCCAGCAGCGTAGGGCCAGGCGATGCATACGAGCAGTACTTC.

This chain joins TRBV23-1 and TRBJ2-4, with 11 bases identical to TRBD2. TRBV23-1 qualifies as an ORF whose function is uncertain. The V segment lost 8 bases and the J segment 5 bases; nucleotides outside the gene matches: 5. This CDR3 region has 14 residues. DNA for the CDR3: TGCGCCAGCGTACTAGCGGGGGAGGAAAACATTCAGTACTTC. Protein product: CASVLAGEENIQYF.

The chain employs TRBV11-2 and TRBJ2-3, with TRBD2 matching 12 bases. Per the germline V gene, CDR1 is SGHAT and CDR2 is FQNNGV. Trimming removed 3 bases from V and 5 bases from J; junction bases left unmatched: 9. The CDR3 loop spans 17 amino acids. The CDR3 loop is CASSLGLAGGLLDTQYF. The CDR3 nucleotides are TGTGCCAGCAGCTTGGGGCTAGCGGGGGGGCTTTTAGATACGCAGTATTTT. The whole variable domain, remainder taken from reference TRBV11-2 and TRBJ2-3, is EAGVAQSPRYKIIEKRQSVAFWCNPISGHATLYWYQQILGQGPKLLIQFQNNGVVDDSQLPKDRFSAERLKGVDSTLKIQPAKLEDSAVYLCASSLGLAGGLLDTQYFGPGTRLTVL.

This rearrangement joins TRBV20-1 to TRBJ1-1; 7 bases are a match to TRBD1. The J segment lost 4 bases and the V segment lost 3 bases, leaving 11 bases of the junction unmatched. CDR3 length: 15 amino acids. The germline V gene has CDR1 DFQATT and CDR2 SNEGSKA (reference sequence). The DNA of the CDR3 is TGCAGTGCTAGTGAGGTTAACAGGGGAGGCACTGAAGCTTTCTTT. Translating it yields CSASEVNRGGTEAFF.

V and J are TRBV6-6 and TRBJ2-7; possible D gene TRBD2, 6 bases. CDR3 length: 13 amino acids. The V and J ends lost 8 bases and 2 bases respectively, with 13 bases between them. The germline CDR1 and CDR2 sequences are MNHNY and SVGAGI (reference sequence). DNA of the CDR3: TGTGCCAGCTTCACGGGAGAAACCTACGAGCAGTACTTC. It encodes CASFTGETYEQYF.